Listed here are 15 T cell receptor beta chains from one sample, sequenced in a study of neurological immune-mediated disorders (dated by TCRdb to between 2018 and 2021). What this sample's time point label stands for: longitudinal time-point 1 (baseline). Receptor libraries were prepared by 5' RACE. The sequencing machine was an Illumina HiSeq 2500. TCRdb itself trimmed the public reads at Q25 with fastp, ran MiXCR and retained productive beta chains. All rows with the same CDR3 protein become a single entry with the most common DNA and genes. The table for this sample lists tens of thousands of distinct CDR3 sequences; roughly 13% of them were counted only once. Approximately 4.2% of the sample is held by the ten biggest clonotypes. Input material: PBMCs. These receptors originate from a female donor with HTLV-1-associated myelopathy (HAM/TSP).

This clonotype came up many times. J is TRBJ2-3 and V is TRBV12-3 or TRBV12-4; no definite D call. This CDR3 is built from 13 residues. Trimming shortened V by 6 bases and J by 0 bases, and 7 bases separated the two germline ends. This CDR3 reads CASRPASTDTQYF. The CDR3 bases are TGTGCCAGCAGGCCCGCAAGCACAGATACGCAGTATTTT.

This clonotype was found many times. J is TRBJ2-7 and V is TRBV5-1; D perhaps matches TRBD2 (7 bases). V gave up 4 bases and J gave up 7 bases, with 12 bases separating them. The V gene's germline CDR1 is SGHRS and CDR2 YFSETQ. The CDR3 is 12 residues long. CDR3 bases: TGCGCCAGCAGCGGGGGGGCGGGGGAGCAGTACTTC. This gives the protein CASSGGAGEQYF.

V gene TRBV5-1 combines with J gene TRBJ1-4; a possible D gene is TRBD1 (6 bases). CDR1 and CDR2 from the germline V gene are SGHRS and YFSETQ. V was trimmed by 0 bases and J by 1 base, leaving 10 bases between them. The CDR3 runs 16 residues. CDR3 in amino acids: CASSLEGGGTNEKLFF. DNA of the CDR3: TGCGCCAGCAGCTTGGAGGGGGGCGGAACTAATGAAAAACTGTTTTTT.

This clonotype was recorded many times. The V and J genes are TRBV20-1 and TRBJ2-7; 8 bases map to TRBD2. The length of the CDR3 is 15 residues. The germline V gene encodes CDR1 DFQATT and CDR2 SNEGSKA (reference sequence). V lost 0 bases and J lost 1; bases outside the gene matches: 5. The CDR3, as DNA: TGCAGTGCTAGAGATCCGACTAGCGCGTCCTACGAGCAGTACTTC. Amino acid sequence: CSARDPTSASYEQYF.

This clonotype was picked up many times. This sequence joins TRBV20-1 and TRBJ2-1; 9 nucleotides match TRBD2. Germline CDR1 DFQATT, CDR2 SNEGSKA (reference sequence). The CDR3 covers 19 residues. The V segment lost 3 bases and the J segment 0 bases; nucleotides outside the gene matches: 15. For the CDR3, the DNA is TGCAGTGCTAGTACAGGGCGGCGGGGGGGCCAAGTCTCCTACAATGAGCAGTTCTTC. It encodes CSASTGRRGGQVSYNEQFF.

The gene calls are TRBV5-1 and TRBJ1-4; unclear D gene. V lost 0 bases and J lost 0, with 6 bases in between. The CDR3 totals 15 residues. Germline CDR1 and CDR2: SGHRS and YFSETQ. The CDR3 reads CASSLGVATNEKLFF. The DNA of the CDR3 is TGCGCCAGCAGCTTGGGAGTGGCAACTAATGAAAAACTGTTTTTT. Looking up the rest from reference TRBV5-1 and TRBJ1-4 gives the full variable domain: KAGVTQTPRYLIKTRGQQVTLSCSPISGHRSVSWYQQTPGQGLQFLFEYFSETQRNKGNFPGRFSGRQFSNSRSEMNVSTLELGDSALYLCASSLGVATNEKLFFGSGTQLSVL.

The V and J genes are TRBV7-9 and TRBJ2-5; 10 nucleotides line up with TRBD2. Germline lookup yields CDR1 SEHNR and CDR2 FQNEAQ (reference sequence). The CDR3 runs 17 residues. J gave up 0 bases and V 3 bases, and 7 bases lay outside the gene matches. The CDR3 sequence is CASSFGTSAGHQETQYF. CDR3 DNA sequence: TGTGCCAGCAGCTTCGGGACTAGCGCTGGGCACCAAGAGACCCAGTACTTC.

About this clonotype itself: Sequence at one end of the junction differs from germline and may be a read error. The chain links TRBV20-1 to TRBJ2-2, with 7 positions matching TRBD2. The germline CDR1 and CDR2 sequences are DFQATT and SNEGSKA (reference sequence). This CDR3 spans 14 amino acids. CDR3 amino acids: CSVLAAGCSGELFF. Here the CDR3 DNA reads TGCAGTGTTTTGGCAGCGGGGTGTTCCGGTGAGCTGTTTTTT.

In this sample, this clonotype turned up many times. The V call is TRBV9, the J call TRBJ2-3, with 8 bases that match TRBD2. V shed 2 bases, J shed 6 bases, and the junction held 8 bases outside the gene matches. Germline V gene lookup returns CDR1 SGDLS and CDR2 YYNGEE. CDR3 size: 15 residues. In DNA, the CDR3 is TGTGCCAGCAGCGTCGTCGGGGGGGGGCATGATACGCAGTATTTT. This sequence encodes CASSVVGGGHDTQYF. Full variable domain (remainder filled in from reference TRBV9 and TRBJ2-3): DSGVTQTPKHLITATGQRVTLRCSPRSGDLSVYWYQQSLDQGLQFLIQYYNGEERAKGNILERFSAQQFPDLHSELNLSSLELGDSALYFCASSVVGGGHDTQYFGPGTRLTVL.

This clonotype was detected a few times. V usage is TRBV12-3 or TRBV12-4 and J usage is TRBJ2-4, with TRBD2 identical over 11 bases. After removal of 6 bases from V and 0 bases from J, the junction contained 10 bases not matched to a gene. The CDR3 contains 18 residues. In DNA form, the CDR3 reads TGTGCCAGCAGATCCTCGCTAGCGGGGGGACTAGCCAAAAACATTCAGTACTTC. It yields the protein CASRSSLAGGLAKNIQYF.

This clonotype was seen many times. V usage is TRBV5-1 and J usage is TRBJ2-2; D possibly corresponds to TRBD1 (6 bases). From germline, CDR1 is SGHRS and CDR2 YFSETQ. The CDR3 loop spans 15 amino acids. CDR3 sequence reads: CATRVGTQNTGELFF. The CDR3 DNA follows: TGCGCGACACGCGTAGGGACACAGAACACCGGGGAGCTGTTTTTT. Full variable domain (rest looked up from reference TRBV5-1 and TRBJ2-2): KAGVTQTPRYLIKTRGQQVTLSCSPISGHRSVSWYQQTPGQGLQFLFEYFSETQRNKGNFPGRFSGRQFSNSRSEMNVSTLELGDSALYLCATRVGTQNTGELFFGEGSRLTVL.

The sample holds many counts of this clonotype. The chain has TRBV7-2 and TRBJ2-2, with 7 bases identical to TRBD1. The CDR3 has 16 amino acids. Germline CDR1 is SGHTA and CDR2 is FQGNSA. Losses at the gene ends were 5 bases for V and 0 bases for J; bases not matched to a gene: 6. CDR3 loop: CASSVEGGSNTGELFF. The CDR3 DNA follows: TGTGCCAGCAGCGTCGAAGGGGGCTCGAACACCGGGGAGCTGTTTTTT.

This clonotype counts as medium-sized. The chain carries TRBV29-1 and TRBJ1-2; D is unclear. Trimming cost V 8 bases and J 0 bases, with 7 bases left between them. Germline values: CDR1 SQVTM, CDR2 ANQGSEA. The CDR3 runs to 11 residues. CDR3 sequence (DNA): TGCAGCACCTACTCTAACTATGGCTACACCTTC. Translation gives CSTYSNYGYTF.

This clonotype was recorded many times. The chain uses TRBV20-1 and TRBJ2-7; 9 nucleotides line up with TRBD1. The CDR3 runs to 15 residues. Germline V gene sequence: CDR1 DFQATT, CDR2 SNEGSKA (reference sequence). J was trimmed by 6 bases and V by 5 bases; bases with no gene match: 14. This CDR3 reads CSAPPGQGPAGEQYF. The CDR3 coding sequence is TGCAGTGCTCCTCCGGGACAGGGCCCAGCGGGCGAGCAGTACTTC.

Ten or more counts support this clonotype. V usage is TRBV5-1 and J usage is TRBJ2-2; 9 nucleotides match TRBD1. The CDR3 is 15 residues long. The germline CDR1 and CDR2 sequences are SGHRS and YFSETQ. The V gene end was trimmed by 3 bases and the J gene end by 3 bases; junction bases not matched to a gene: 3. The CDR3 DNA follows: TGCGCCAGCAGCTCCGGACAGGGGTACACCGGGGAGCTGTTTTTT. Protein sequence: CASSSGQGYTGELFF. The whole variable domain, filled in from reference TRBV5-1 and TRBJ2-2, reads KAGVTQTPRYLIKTRGQQVTLSCSPISGHRSVSWYQQTPGQGLQFLFEYFSETQRNKGNFPGRFSGRQFSNSRSEMNVSTLELGDSALYLCASSSGQGYTGELFFGEGSRLTVL.